This T cell receptor (beta chain) was obtained from a study of regulatory T cells in long-lasting Graves disease. Time point of the sample: newly diagnosed GD, antithyroid drugs for less than 3 months. TCR sequences were obtained from RNA taken from PBMCs. V lost 5 bases to trimming and J lost 4 bases, with 5 bases between them. CDR3 length: 11 amino acids. Sequencing libraries for TCR beta were prepared with iRepertoire HTBI primers and Arm-PCR of CDR3 regions. TCRdb used MiXCR to reprocess the multiplex PCR reads, holding one entry per CDR3 protein. The table lists some 340,000 distinct CDR3 sequences, 12% of them singletons. This clonotype was recorded a few times. A much larger clone is a single base away; this may be a read error. The same sample was also studied in work on T cells in Graves' hyperthyroidism and ophthalmopathy.

This specimen consisted of peripheral blood mononuclear cells (PBMCs), obtained at new diagnosis, from a patient treated with antithyroid drugs. The TCR comes from a woman younger than 30 with Graves disease. The rearrangement joins TRBV12-3 or TRBV12-4 to TRBJ2-5, with D unresolved. The CDR3 here is CASSNPETQYF. In nucleotides, the CDR3 is TGTGCCAGCAGTAATCCAGAGACCCAGTACTTC.